The following is a T cell receptor beta chain sequence with its context. The antigen is not known. A read error may produce the germline difference seen at one junction end. Sample time point: week 47, end of study. Each vaccine dose was 300 ug of mutant IDH1 20-mer peptide, with topical imiquimod. The germline V gene has CDR1 SGHTA and CDR2 FQGNSA. The CDR3 has 14 residues. Data came from immunoSEQ multiplex PCR; TCRdb stores just in-frame clones and leaves some out. The sample has around 65,000 clones; around 83% are singletons. These data originate in a study of a mutant IDH1 vaccine in newly diagnosed glioma.

The chain recombines TRBV7-2 with TRBJ2-7, with unresolved D. The sample in question was PBMCs, obtained from a glioma patient whose treatment included an IDH1 peptide vaccine. The origin of this receptor is a man aged 25-45 years with glioma. The CDR3 DNA is TGTGCCAGCAGCTTAGCGGACGGCGCGAAAGCTGGGGACTTC. It encodes CASSLADGAKAGDF.